Listed below are T cell receptor beta chains from one sample, sequenced in a study of blood T cell repertoires in COVID-19. Only in-frame clones appear in the TCRdb table, and some are missing; sequencing was by immunoSEQ multiplex PCR. Of 200,000 to 250,000 clones in the sample, roughly 81% were seen once. Material: peripheral blood. The receptors were sampled from a woman of 80 years or more with COVID-19, enrolled during active disease. The CDR3 runs from the conserved cysteine through the conserved F or W. The order of the fields is CDR3 length, J gene, clone size, V gene, D gene, CDR3 protein, CDR3 DNA. The D gene is left open where the match is weak. Size tells how often a clone was seen (once, few, many) or the class of an expanded clone, and some rows leave it out.

>13|TRBJ1-2|NA|TRBV6-5|NA
CATQGDTLRGYTF
TGTGCCACCCAAGGGGACACCCTGCGAGGCTACACCTTC
>15|TRBJ1-1|NA|TRBV7-6|TRBD1
CASSPRGLGNTEAFF
TGTGCCAGCAGCCCCAGGGGGCTTGGGAACACTGAAGCTTTCTTT
>13|TRBJ2-7|NA|TRBV3-1/TRBV3-2|NA
CASSQGTGYEQYF
TGTGCCAGCAGCCAAGGTACGGGCTACGAGCAGTACTTC
>15|TRBJ2-7|NA|TRBV4-2|NA
CASRAGGGTDYEQYF
TGTGCCAGCAGAGCGGGCGGAGGAACCGACTACGAGCAGTACTTC
>16|TRBJ1-3|NA|TRBV5-1|NA
CASSLGDLSSGNTIYF
TGCGCCAGCAGCTTGGGGGACTTAAGCTCTGGAAACACCATATATTTT
>13|TRBJ1-2|NA|TRBV5-1|NA
CASSSTGNYGYTF
TGCGCCAGCAGCAGTACAGGGAACTATGGCTACACCTTC
>15|TRBJ1-1|NA|TRBV9|TRBD1
CASSSRQGLDTEAFF
TGTGCCAGCAGCTCCCGACAGGGGCTAGACACTGAAGCTTTCTTT
>13|TRBJ2-1|NA|TRBV24-1|NA
CATSDSRSYEQFF
TGTGCCACCAGTGATTCCCGGTCCTATGAGCAGTTCTTC
>16|TRBJ2-3|NA|TRBV5-4|NA
CASSSRAGSSTDTQYF
TGTGCCAGCAGCTCCCGGGCGGGGAGTAGCACAGATACGCAGTATTTT
>14|TRBJ2-1|NA|TRBV29-1|TRBD2
CSVRTSGANNEQFF
TGCAGCGTCAGGACTAGCGGGGCCAACAATGAGCAGTTCTTC
>15|TRBJ2-7|NA|TRBV19|TRBD2
CASSIRTSGAYEQYF
TGTGCCAGTAGTATCAGGACTAGCGGGGCCTACGAGCAGTACTTC
>18|TRBJ1-1|NA|TRBV7-2|NA
CASSLALPGPGKNTEAFF
TGTGCCAGCAGCTTAGCGCTTCCAGGACCAGGGAAGAACACTGAAGCTTTCTTT
>15|TRBJ2-7|NA|TRBV3-1/TRBV3-2|TRBD2
CASSLRLAGDYEQYF
TGTGCCAGCAGTCTCCGACTAGCGGGGGACTACGAGCAGTACTTC
>18|TRBJ2-1|once|TRBV7-2|TRBD2
CASSPPGLAGGSYNEQFF
TGTGCCAGCAGCCCACCGGGACTAGCGGGAGGTTCCTACAATGAGCAGTTCTTC
>10|TRBJ2-5|NA|TRBV20-1|NA
CSASVETQYF
TGCAGTGCTAGCGTCGAGACCCAGTACTTC
>16|TRBJ2-1|NA|TRBV7-3|TRBD1
CASSPGGPSSYNEQFF
TGTGCCAGCAGCCCAGGGGGACCTAGCTCCTACAATGAGCAGTTCTTC
>17|TRBJ2-3|NA|TRBV11-2|TRBD2
CASSLGGGAPMRDTQYF
TGTGCCAGCAGCTTAGGCGGGGGGGCACCAATGCGAGATACGCAGTATTTT
>13|TRBJ2-5|NA|TRBV5-4|TRBD1
CASSNGQGETQYF
TGTGCCAGCAGTAACGGACAGGGGGAGACCCAGTACTTC
>13|TRBJ1-2|few|TRBV9|TRBD1
CASSGQGAGGYTF
TGTGCCAGCAGTGGACAGGGGGCGGGAGGCTACACCTTC
>14|TRBJ2-7|NA|TRBV3-1/TRBV3-2|NA
CASSLLGGSYEQYF
TGTGCCAGCAGCCTCTTGGGGGGCTCCTACGAGCAGTACTTC
>16|TRBJ2-1|NA|TRBV11-3|TRBD2
CASSSGLAGVGNEQFF
TGTGCCAGCAGCTCGGGACTAGCGGGAGTGGGGAATGAGCAGTTCTTC
>16|TRBJ1-1|NA|TRBV9|NA
CASSAILAEHRFEAFF
TGTGCCAGCAGCGCTATCTTGGCAGAGCACAGGTTTGAAGCTTTCTTT
>18|TRBJ2-7|once|TRBV11-2|TRBD1
CASSLASLGQGSSYEQYF
TGTGCCAGCAGCTTGGCCTCACTAGGACAGGGAAGCTCCTACGAGCAGTACTTC
>11|TRBJ1-5|once|TRBV29-1|NA
CSVQGGQPQHF
TGCAGCGTTCAGGGTGGACAGCCCCAGCATTTT
>16|TRBJ2-2|few|TRBV2|NA
CASINSGLRNTGELFF
TGTGCCAGCATTAATAGCGGCCTGAGGAACACCGGGGAGCTGTTTTTT
>15|TRBJ2-3|few|TRBV10-1|TRBD1
CASSSGQGDTDTQYF
TGCGCCAGCAGCTCGGGACAGGGAGACACAGATACGCAGTATTTT
>16|TRBJ1-5|NA|TRBV6-5|NA
CASSSLGSTTDQPQHF
TGTGCCAGCAGTTCCCTAGGGAGTACGACGGATCAGCCCCAGCATTTT
>16|TRBJ1-1|once|TRBV6-1|TRBD1
CASSAPGQGMKGEAFF
TGTGCCAGCAGTGCACCGGGACAGGGGATGAAAGGAGAAGCTTTCTTT